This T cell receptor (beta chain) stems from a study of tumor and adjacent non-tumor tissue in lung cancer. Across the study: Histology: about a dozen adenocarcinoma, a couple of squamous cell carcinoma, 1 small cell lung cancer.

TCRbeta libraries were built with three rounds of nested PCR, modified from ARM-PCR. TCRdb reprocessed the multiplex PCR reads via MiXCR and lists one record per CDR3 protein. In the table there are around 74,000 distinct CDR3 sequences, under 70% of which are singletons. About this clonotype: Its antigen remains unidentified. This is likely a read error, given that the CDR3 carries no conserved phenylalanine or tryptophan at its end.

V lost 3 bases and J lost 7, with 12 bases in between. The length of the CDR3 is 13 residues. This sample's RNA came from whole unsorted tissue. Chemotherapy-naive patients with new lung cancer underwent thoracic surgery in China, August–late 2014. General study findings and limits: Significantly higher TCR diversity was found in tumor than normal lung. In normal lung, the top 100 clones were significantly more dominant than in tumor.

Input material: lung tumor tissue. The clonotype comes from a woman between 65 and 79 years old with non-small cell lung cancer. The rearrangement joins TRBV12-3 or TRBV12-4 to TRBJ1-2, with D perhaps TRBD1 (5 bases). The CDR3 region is CASSFGDSGGYTL. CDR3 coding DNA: TGTGCCAGCAGTTTCGGCGACAGTGGTGGCTACACCTTA.